These T cell receptor beta chains were read from a single sample in a study of glioma-infiltrating T cells after dendritic cell vaccination. This table comes from immunoSEQ multiplex PCR, and its TCRdb copy is limited to in-frame clones, with some not included. The table lists roughly 68,000 clones, 82% of them singletons. Here the sequenced sample was blood, taken before dendritic cell vaccination. These receptor sequences come from a human donor with glioblastoma. CDR3s leave out the opening cysteine and the closing phenylalanine or tryptophan.

j_call,v_call,cdr3_aa
TRBJ1-1,TRBV5-1,ASSTTGNTEAF
TRBJ2-3,TRBV15,ATSRDSTGSRDTQY
TRBJ1-4,TRBV4-1,ASSHRDRVNQKLF
TRBJ2-5,TRBV27,ASGRETQY
TRBJ2-2,TRBV19,ASSISGGLSGELF
TRBJ1-6,TRBV10-3,AISQDSDSPLH
TRBJ2-2,TRBV28,ASSYGLKRSTGELF
TRBJ2-2,TRBV6-1,ASTRQDLTGELF
TRBJ2-5,TRBV4-2,ASSQAGGLAGHQETQY
TRBJ1-4,TRBV6-5,ASSYETGAEKLF
TRBJ2-1,TRBV9,ASSPRLAGAVYNEQF
TRBJ2-7,TRBV11-2,ASSFSREQY
TRBJ2-6,TRBV30,AWRAGRGLIGANVLT
TRBJ2-5,TRBV28,ASRGDREHETQY
TRBJ1-1,TRBV6-5,ASSWTGGRIQAF
TRBJ2-5,TRBV6-1,ASSRTGWGETQY
TRBJ2-7,TRBV6-5,ASSFFVGRVSEQY
TRBJ2-3,TRBV4-2,ASSAREGASGTDTQY
TRBJ2-3,TRBV11-3,ASSLAAGTDTQY